The clone carrying this TCR beta chain was picked up many times. Its specificity is not known. Germline CDR1 is LNHDA and CDR2 is SQIVND (reference sequence). The V end was cut by 6 bases, the J end by 8 bases, with 10 bases between. This CDR3 has 11 amino acids. The data originate from a study of T cells in Graves' hyperthyroidism and ophthalmopathy. The source material, RNA transcripts, was used to amplify TCR beta CDR3 regions. With the HTBI primer set, the TCR CDR3 went through a first round of RT-PCR. TCRdb used MiXCR to reprocess the multiplex PCR reads, holding one entry per CDR3 protein. The sample lists 450,000 to 700,000 distinct CDR3 sequences, 35% to 55% occurring once. The study's findings and limits: Blood shared most expanded thyroid clonotypes above 0.001. Ophthalmopathy and stable hyperthyroidism were told apart by a 13 V-J model. Model-based prediction identified ophthalmopathy a median roughly six months prior to its onset.

The sample was peripheral blood or thyroid tissue (not recorded which). The rearrangement joins TRBV19 to TRBJ1-2; the D is unclear. The source is an adult woman with Graves' disease, either hyperthyroidism or ophthalmopathy (not recorded which). In DNA, the CDR3 is TGTGCCAGTAGGACGGGAGTCGGCTACACCTTC. This codes for CASRTGVGYTF.